This T cell receptor beta chain was identified during a study of blood T cell repertoires in COVID-19. In the source study's methods: Reference gene primer amplification gave nucleated cell count estimates. Repertoires were generated with immunoSEQ multiplex PCR, while TCRdb's copy carries only in-frame clones and drops some. That table gives V, J and clone size, and the DNA gave D and trimming. The top ten hold roughly a sixth of the sample, which has fewer than 200,000 clones, around 73% seen once. Trimming cost V 6 bases and J 7 bases; bases outside gene matches: 8. CDR1 is MNHEY and CDR2 is SVGAGI in the germline V gene. The CDR3 runs to 15 residues.

The source material was PBMCs or T cells enriched from blood (not recorded which). The V call is TRBV6-5, the J call TRBJ2-1; 11 bases line up with TRBD2. The sequence was obtained from a woman aged 45-65 years who had recovered from COVID-19. The CDR3 DNA follows: TGTGCCAGCAGGCATACTAGCGGGAGCCGGAATGAGCAGTTCTTC. Protein: CASRHTSGSRNEQFF.